This entry features one T cell receptor beta chain sequence. Its antigen has not been determined. There are no base qualities to consult, and no much larger clone falls within one base. At the junction V is shortened by 5 bases and J by 2 bases, with 18 bases in between. Looking up the germline V gene yields CDR1 KGHSH and CDR2 LQKENI. The CDR3 spans 16 residues, from the cysteine through the phenylalanine. The sequence is cut down to CDR3 DNA, 48 bases in frame from base 1. The donors were healthy, HIV-negative adults who had no recently reported acute infections or vaccinations. Every donor was a Caucasian adult residing in Nashville, Tennessee, USA. Magnetic negative selection was used to enrich CD4+ T cells, after which naive cells were positively selected on CD45RA and the negative fraction became the memory subset. Blood was obtained by leukapheresis, after which PBMCs were separated by Ficoll-Histopaque density gradient centrifugation and cryopreserved in liquid nitrogen vapor phase. Analytical flow cytometry was used to check the purity and quantity of each magnetically sorted T cell population. Genomic DNA was isolated from every sorted fraction and measured by UV absorbance on a Nanodrop 2000c.

Using the deep immunoSEQ assay, TCR CDR3 regions were amplified from genomic DNA by multiplex PCR. Extracted genomic DNA from each cell subset was spread evenly across all wells of several immunoSEQ 96-well plates, with each plate serving as a replicate. Each replicate PCR for sorted subsets received approximately 200 ng genomic DNA, equal to around 32,000 T cell genomes. Purified libraries were quantified with a Qubit 3.0 fluorometer, sized on a Bioanalyzer 2100, and re-quantified with the KAPA Library Quantification kit. Every immunoSEQ 96-well plate was sequenced on a dedicated single-read 150-cycle Illumina NextSeq 550 flow cell. The source study handled its data this way. Because only junctional sequences without quality scores were contained in the immunoSEQ output, filtering matching that applied to full-length reads could not be performed. To assign V/J genes and CDR3, sequences were annotated against IMGT germline references using PyIR, a Python wrapper for IgBLAST v1.9. Reads were removed for weak V/J assignments (E-value above 1e-6), missing CDR3, stop codons, out-of-frame junctions, or ambiguous translated residues. A V3J clonotype was defined by an identical inferred V gene, J gene, and CDR3 amino acid sequence. Percentage overlap between repertoires was computed as shared unique clonotypes divided by the size of the smaller repertoire. RTK rarefaction, the Chao1 estimator, and Recon v2.1 estimates of unobserved clonotypes were used to assess repertoire richness. For all TCRbeta clonotypes obtained by the gDNA method from a few donors, generation probabilities were computed with OLGA. TCRdb retrieved this table from immuneACCESS and kept in-frame rearrangements only. Not all clones are present; in checked studies, unresolved V genes account for under half, and no reason is known for the remainder. Clone size and the V and J calls come from that table; the DNA yielded D and trimming. Present in this sample are approximately 1.1 million clones, about 80% of which were seen just once. Jointly, the top ten make up about 0.52% of the sample.

The sample belongs to a study of shared clonotypes between healthy human individuals (dated by TCRdb to the early 2020s). Regarding the complete study: The cohort comprised a couple of women and a few men aged 18 to 49 years. Different laboratories and diverse techniques were used to prepare libraries and sequence TCR repertoires, to increase sequencing depth and limit assay-specific biases. To estimate repertoire size and how much clonotypes are shared between individuals, the study performed deep sequencing of blood TCR repertoires from a handful of healthy adults. Between about 0.9 and 9 billion PBMCs per donor were obtained by leukapheresis. For each donor, three plates each were used for CD4 naive and CD4 memory, two plates were used for CD8 naive, and one plate was used for CD8 memory.

The paper's findings and limits, for the study overall: Sampling was restricted to blood, and TCR repertoires in tissues likely differ from the TCR repertoires found in blood. Incomplete sequencing was indicated by rarefaction of sorted-subset datasets, despite the large sequencing depth. When a handful of donors were compared, the shared fraction of clonotypes was around 5% for naive CD4, 3.5% to 4% for naive CD8, 2% to 2.5% for memory CD4, and less than 0.45% for memory CD8. Pairwise subsampling led to the expectation that sequencing depth would affect the degree of clonotype sharing among donors. Because the study included a small number of donors, the genetic and exposure-history diversity represented was limited. Estimated clonotype richness was generally larger for naive than for memory subsets. Compared with non-shared clonotypes, the clonotypes found in all four sorted-subset donors had higher generation probabilities.

Sequencing was carried out using memory CD4+ T cells from PBMCs. Sample cell subset or site, as interpreted from the label and publication: CD45RA-negative fraction. This receptor chain uses TRBV18 and TRBJ1-2; a tentative D call is TRBD1 (6 bases match). The TCR originated in a man aged 18 to 29 in good health. Some clones in this sample may be carry-over from other donors' samples. CDR3 region: CASSYTYRDVNYGYTF. The DNA sequence is TGTGCCAGCTCATACACATACAGGGACGTGAACTATGGCTACACCTTC.